What follows are 5 T cell receptor beta chains derived from one specimen sequenced in a study of cytomegalovirus exposure and HLA in healthy donors. Primers included in the PCR were 60 Vbeta and 13 Jbeta primers. Some clones are missing from TCRdb's copy, which holds only in-frame ones; the method was immunoSEQ multiplex PCR. The sample carries 150,000 to 180,000 clones, around 84% recorded once. Input material: PBMCs. The origin of the receptors is a woman in her thirties or forties in good health and CMV-seropositive.

The rearrangement uses TRBV6-5 and TRBJ2-7, with a weak D call TRBD2 (5 bases). Germline CDR1 is MNHEY and CDR2 is SVGAGI. This CDR3 contains 14 residues. Trimming removed 6 bases from V and 5 bases from J, with 17 bases in between. Here the CDR3 DNA reads TGTGCCAGCAGCTCGGGCGGGTGGCACGACGAGCAGTACTTC. It specifies CASSSGGWHDEQYF.

In this sample, this clone turned up a few times. This chain joins TRBV5-1 and TRBJ2-3; 13 bases map to TRBD2. V lost 2 bases and J lost 4; bases outside the gene matches: 4. The CDR3 sequence is 16 residues long. Germline V gene sequence: CDR1 SGHRS, CDR2 YFSETQ. The CDR3 region is CASSFGLAGVADTQYF. The CDR3 nucleotides read TGCGCCAGCAGCTTCGGACTAGCGGGAGTAGCAGATACGCAGTATTTT.

This clone was counted only a few times. V and J are TRBV11-2 and TRBJ2-1; 8 positions match TRBD2. V lost 5 bases to trimming and J lost 4 bases; unmatched junction nucleotides: 7. Germline V gene sequence: CDR1 SGHAT, CDR2 FQNNGV. The CDR3 is 15 amino acids. CDR3: CASSLNSGNYNEQFF. The CDR3 DNA follows: TGTGCCAGCAGCCTAAATAGCGGGAATTACAATGAGCAGTTCTTC.

This chain connects TRBV29-1 to TRBJ2-1, with 15 bases aligning to TRBD2. This CDR3 region has 14 residues. Germline V gene lookup returns CDR1 SQVTM and CDR2 ANQGSEA. J was trimmed by 8 bases and V by 7 bases; bases with no gene match: 6. CDR3: CSGTGTSGRHEQFF. The CDR3 nucleotides are TGCAGCGGAACCGGGACTAGCGGGAGGCATGAGCAGTTCTTC.

As DNA, the CDR3 is TGTGCCAGCAGTTTACAACTAGCGGGAGATTACGAGCAGTACTTC. Amino acid sequence: CASSLQLAGDYEQYF. The chain couples TRBV27 to TRBJ2-7, with 11 bases lining up with TRBD2. Germline trimming cut 2 bases from V and 4 bases from J; bases unmatched to any gene: 4. This CDR3 spans 15 amino acids. CDR1 and CDR2 (germline): MNHEY, SMNVEV (reference sequence).